Sequencing of this T cell receptor beta chain was carried out in a study of T cells in tumors after PD-1 blockade. Study in general: During anti-PD-1 treatment, some patients continued daily vismodegib 150 mg. Peripheral blood samples averaged around 40,000 unique clonotypes and over 95,000 templates. Study-level findings and limits: Some novel exhausted tumor clones appeared in pre-treatment blood, suggesting peripheral recruitment.

The germline CDR1 and CDR2 sequences are SGHRS and YFSETQ. This CDR3 has 11 residues. V shed 6 bases and J shed 4 bases, with 8 bases lying between them. Only in-frame clones appear in the TCRdb table, and some are missing; sequencing was by immunoSEQ multiplex PCR. Found here are some 66,000 clones, under 80% of them singletons; the top ten hold 4% to 5%. Template: tumor biopsy or peripheral blood genomic DNA, roughly 616-6,500 ng per sample. As for this clone: What it binds is unknown.

This chain joins TRBV5-1 and TRBJ2-7; D not resolved. The receptor's source is a human donor with basal cell carcinoma. The sequencing used PBMCs, collected after anti-PD-1 treatment. In DNA, the CDR3 is TGCGCCAGCAAAGCAGAATACGAGCAGTACTTC. Translation gives CASKAEYEQYF.